These 21 T cell receptor beta chains originate from one sample sequenced in a study of T cell responses to AZD1222 COVID-19 vaccine. TCRdb's copy holds only in-frame clones and misses some; the assay was immunoSEQ multiplex PCR. The sample consists of some 150,000 clones, 70% to 90% of them appearing once. Specimen: peripheral blood, collected 28 days after the second dose of the MenACWY control vaccine. These receptors were taken from an adult who received the MenACWY meningococcal vaccine as a control.

The chain links TRBV7-8 to TRBJ1-5, with 7 bases identical to TRBD1. This CDR3 has 15 amino acids. Germline CDR1 SGHVS, CDR2 FQNEAQ. The V gene end was trimmed by 4 bases and the J gene end by 6 bases; junction bases not matched to a gene: 9. The CDR3 DNA is TGTGCCAGCAGCTCCGGGACAGCCGGGGGTCAGCCCCAGCATTTT. It translates to CASSSGTAGGQPQHF. The full variable domain, its missing parts supplied by reference TRBV7-8 and TRBJ1-5, is GAGVSQSPRYKVAKRGQDVALRCDPISGHVSLFWYQQALGQGPEFLTYFQNEAQLDKSGLPSDRFFAERPEGSVSTLKIQRTQQEDSAVYLCASSSGTAGGQPQHFGDGTRLSIL.

The chain couples TRBV5-6 to TRBJ2-3; possible D gene TRBD1, 6 bases. Germline loops: CDR1 SGHDT, CDR2 YYEEEE. This CDR3 is built from 17 residues. The V end lost 3 bases, the J end lost 3 bases, and 20 bases lay between the germline ends. The DNA for the CDR3 is TGTGCCAGCAGCTCCTACAGGGAGAGGTCTAAAACAGATACGCAGTATTTT. Its translation is CASSSYRERSKTDTQYF.

V is TRBV3-1 (or the pseudogene TRBV3-2) and J is TRBJ2-7; 7 nucleotides align to TRBD1. The germline gives CDR1 LGHDT, CDR2 YNNKEL (reference sequence). The CDR3 loop spans 15 amino acids. V was pared by 5 bases and J by 0 bases, with 7 bases of the junction left unmatched. The CDR3: CASSGRDRRSYEQYF. The CDR3 DNA is TGTGCCAGCAGCGGCCGGGACAGACGCTCCTACGAGCAGTACTTC.

The rearrangement joins TRBV5-1 to TRBJ1-3; D perhaps matches TRBD1 (6 bases). V was cut by 4 bases and J by 2 bases, with 7 bases left in between. CDR3 length: 13 residues. Per germline, CDR1 SGHRS and CDR2 YFSETQ. This CDR3 reads CASSAGAGNTIYF. The CDR3, as DNA: TGCGCCAGCAGCGCAGGGGCTGGAAACACCATATATTTT.

The chain is built from TRBV30 and TRBJ1-3; D not resolved. This CDR3 is built from 13 residues. Per germline, CDR1 GTSNPN and CDR2 SVGIG (reference sequence). Trimming left V 2 bases short and J 0 bases short, with 5 bases between. In DNA, the CDR3 is TGTGCCTGGAGTCGAGGCTCTGGAAACACCATATATTTT. Protein product: CAWSRGSGNTIYF. Complete variable domain (other parts from reference TRBV30 and TRBJ1-3): SQTIHQWPATLVQPVGSPLSLECTVEGTSNPNLYWYRQAAGRGLQLLFYSVGIGQISSEVPQNLSASRPQDRQFILSSKKLLLSDSGFYLCAWSRGSGNTIYFGEGSWLTVV.

This chain uses TRBV6-2 or TRBV6-3 with TRBJ1-6; 7 nucleotides match TRBD1. This CDR3 has 13 residues. Trimming cost V 5 bases and J 10 bases; bases outside gene matches: 5. Germline CDR1 and CDR2: MNHEY and SVGEGT. The CDR3 protein is CASSRQGSSPLHF. The CDR3 bases are TGTGCCAGCAGTCGACAGGGTTCCTCACCCCTCCACTTT.

V and J are TRBV30 and TRBJ1-1, with 7 bases aligning to TRBD1. CDR1 is GTSNPN and CDR2 is SVGIG in the germline V gene (reference sequence). The CDR3 is 13 residues long. V shed 5 bases and J 2 bases; nucleotides not matched to a gene: 5. CDR3 sequence: CAWVGDSNTEAFF. The CDR3 nucleotides read TGTGCCTGGGTGGGGGACAGTAACACTGAAGCTTTCTTT.

The gene calls are TRBV6-2 or TRBV6-3 and TRBJ1-1; D may be TRBD1 (5 bases). This CDR3 has 11 residues. Germline V lookup: CDR1 MNHEY, CDR2 SVGEGT. Between the trimmed V and J ends, which lost 1 base and 8 bases, there was a span of 5 bases. Here the CDR3 reads CASSYWTEAFF. The CDR3 DNA follows: TGTGCCAGCAGTTACTGGACAGAAGCTTTCTTT.

As DNA, the CDR3 is TGTGCCAGCAGCCCTCCCACAGGGCTCCCCGAAGCTTTCTTT. Translating it yields CASSPPTGLPEAFF. The chain uses TRBV7-8 and TRBJ1-1; D might be TRBD1 (6 bases). Germline loops: CDR1 SGHVS, CDR2 FQNEAQ. CDR3 length: 14 residues. V lost 5 bases, J lost 8 bases, and 18 bases lay in between.

This chain joins TRBV18 and TRBJ2-5, with TRBD1 as a possible D gene (6 bases). Germline lookup yields CDR1 KGHSH and CDR2 LQKENI. Trimming cost V 5 bases and J 2 bases, with 15 bases left between them. The CDR3 has 15 residues. The chain's CDR3 is CASSSELGQQETQYF. DNA of the CDR3: TGTGCCAGCTCATCCGAACTTGGACAGCAAGAGACCCAGTACTTC.

The genes are TRBV4-3 and TRBJ2-7, with TRBD2 matching 7 bases. The ends lost 3 bases at V and 2 bases at J; junction bases unmatched: 10. The CDR3 is 16 amino acids. Germline V gene lookup returns CDR1 LGHNA and CDR2 YSLEER. The DNA of the CDR3 is TGCGCCAGCAGCCAGGACGCCAGCGGGAATCCCTACGAGCAGTACTTC. It encodes CASSQDASGNPYEQYF.

In its sample, this clone was seen once. V gene TRBV20-1 combines with J gene TRBJ1-2, with a possible D match to TRBD1 (6 bases). With 3 bases removed from V and 7 bases from J, the gap between germline ends came to 18 bases. This CDR3 comprises 14 residues. Germline lookup yields CDR1 DFQATT and CDR2 SNEGSKA (reference sequence). CDR3 sequence: CSASETGRVLGYTF. The CDR3 nucleotides read TGCAGTGCTAGTGAAACAGGGCGAGTCCTTGGCTACACCTTC.

V and J are TRBV19 and TRBJ2-6; TRBD1 matches 8 bases. The CDR3 runs to 16 residues. The V gene end was trimmed by 7 bases and the J gene end by 2 bases; junction bases not matched to a gene: 7. Germline V lookup: CDR1 LNHDA, CDR2 SQIVND (reference sequence). In DNA, the CDR3 is TGTGCCAGTAAAGACAGGGGAGGCACTGGGGCCAACGTCCTGACTTTC. It codes for CASKDRGGTGANVLTF.

This clone was detected once. The chain combines TRBV21-1 with TRBJ1-3; the listed D gene, TRBD1, was not tested against the DNA. TRBV21-1 is listed as a pseudogene. The CDR3 has 17 amino acids. CDR3: CASSADSLLLSGNTIYF. For the CDR3, the DNA is TGTGCCAGCAGCGCAGACAGCCTTCTCCTCTCTGGAAACACCATATATTTT.

CDR3 bases: TGTGCCACCAGCAGTAACTCCCTGTCCTACACCTTC. Its protein is CATSSNSLSYTF. The chain has TRBV15 and TRBJ1-2; D unresolved. V was clipped by 3 bases and J by 10 bases, with 12 bases between them. The CDR3 has 12 residues. Germline CDR1 is LNHNV and CDR2 is YYDKDF (reference sequence). Using reference TRBV15 and TRBJ1-2 for the parts outside the CDR3, the full variable domain is DAMVIQNPRYQVTQFGKPVTLSCSQTLNHNVMYWYQQKSSQAPKLLFHYYDKDFNNEADTPDNFQSRRPNTSFCFLDIRSPGLGDTAMYLCATSSNSLSYTFGSGTRLTVV.

V is TRBV7-2 and J is TRBJ1-3; unclear D gene. Trimming took off 1 base at V and 0 bases at J, with 7 bases between the two ends. The length of the CDR3 is 15 residues. CDR1 is SGHTA, CDR2 FQGNSA, per germline. Here the CDR3 reads CASSLGGSSGNTIYF. CDR3 sequence (DNA): TGTGCCAGCAGCTTAGGGGGAAGCTCTGGAAACACCATATATTTT. The complete variable domain, with remaining parts taken from reference TRBV7-2 and TRBJ1-3, reads GAGVSQSPSNKVTEKGKDVELRCDPISGHTALYWYRQSLGQGLEFLIYFQGNSAPDKSGLPSDRFSAERTGGSVSTLTIQRTQQEDSAVYLCASSLGGSSGNTIYFGEGSWLTVV.

The genes are TRBV29-1 and TRBJ1-2; D is possibly TRBD1 (5 bases). V dropped 6 bases and J dropped 10 bases, with 18 bases sitting between them. Germline CDR1 SQVTM, CDR2 ANQGSEA. CDR3 length: 12 amino acids. The CDR3 DNA reads TGCAGCGTCGTCGGACAATTTGTAGACTACACCTTC. Encoded protein: CSVVGQFVDYTF.

This sequence joins TRBV4-3 and TRBJ1-2, with D hard to call. The CDR3 consists of 16 residues. CDR1 and CDR2 (germline): LGHNA, YSLEER. The germline V and J ends were trimmed by 1 base and 4 bases, with 16 bases remaining between them. The chain's CDR3 is CASSQVLGEALYGYTF. In nucleotides, the CDR3 is TGCGCCAGCAGCCAAGTTCTCGGGGAGGCTCTCTATGGCTACACCTTC.

The V and J genes are TRBV2 and TRBJ2-7, with D perhaps TRBD2 (6 bases). V was cut by 7 bases and J by 2 bases, with 9 bases left in between. This CDR3 region has 12 residues. In germline, CDR1 is SNHLY, CDR2 FYNNEI. CDR3 residues: CASTAGPYEQYF. CDR3 DNA sequence: TGTGCCAGCACGGCGGGACCCTACGAGCAGTACTTC.

The chain joins TRBV28 to TRBJ2-2; the D gene could be TRBD1 or TRBD2 (5 bases each). V gave up 7 bases and J gave up 2 bases, with 20 bases separating them. The CDR3 totals 17 residues. CDR1 and CDR2 (germline): MDHEN, SYDVKM. The CDR3 DNA is TGTGCCAGCACCTCCCCCGGGGCCCCCCTAAACACCGGGGAGCTGTTTTTT. Translated: CASTSPGAPLNTGELFF.

The chain carries TRBV6-6 and TRBJ1-4, with a tentative D call TRBD1 (5 bases). The CDR3 runs to 14 residues. Deletions cut 8 bases from V and 2 bases from J, with 12 bases between. In germline, CDR1 is MNHNY, CDR2 SVGAGI (reference sequence). CDR3 DNA sequence: TGTGCCAGCCAGGGCGGGGGTACTAATGAAAAACTGTTTTTT. It yields the protein CASQGGGTNEKLFF.